Presented here are 29 T cell receptor beta chains from one specimen sequenced in a study of T cell responses to AZD1222 COVID-19 vaccine. Produced via immunoSEQ multiplex PCR; TCRdb's table is partial and in-frame only. The sample records roughly 77,000 clones, 90% being singletons. The material was peripheral blood, obtained on day 0 of AZD1222 vaccination. Receptors were obtained from an adult in good health.

This chain links TRBV19 with TRBJ1-2; a weak D match, TRBD1 (6 bases). Looked up from germline, CDR1 is LNHDA and CDR2 is SQIVND (reference sequence). CDR3 size: 14 residues. V was clipped by 0 bases and J by 4 bases, with 9 bases between them. The DNA for the CDR3 is TGTGCCAGTAGTATAGAAAGGGGGACCTATGGCTACACCTTC. Translation gives CASSIERGTYGYTF.

The chain has TRBV5-1 and TRBJ2-6; TRBD2 aligns across 8 bases. V shed 1 base, J shed 0 bases, and the junction held 3 bases outside the gene matches. Germline CDR1 is SGHRS and CDR2 is YFSETQ. This CDR3 is built from 17 residues. CDR3 region: CASSLNGGASGANVLTF. The CDR3 DNA is TGCGCCAGCAGCTTGAACGGGGGGGCCTCTGGGGCCAACGTCCTGACTTTC.

The CDR3 is CASSLRQGVRRAFF. The CDR3 nucleotides are TGTGCCAGCAGTTTACGGCAGGGGGTCCGCAGGGCTTTCTTT. The genes are TRBV28 and TRBJ1-1, with TRBD1 identical over 7 bases. From germline, CDR1 is MDHEN and CDR2 SYDVKM. With 2 bases clipped from V and 11 bases from J, the junction kept 11 bases outside the gene matches. This CDR3 comprises 14 residues.

The chain links TRBV4-3 to TRBJ2-6, with no clear D. The CDR3 consists of 15 residues. Trimming shortened V by 1 base and J by 2 bases, and 6 bases separated the two germline ends. Germline CDR1 is LGHNA and CDR2 is YSLEER. The CDR3 spells CASSQGTAGANVLTF. The CDR3, as DNA: TGCGCCAGCAGCCAAGGAACCGCTGGGGCCAACGTCCTGACTTTC.

The J gene is TRBJ2-1, the V gene TRBV28, with D uncertain. Trimming stripped 6 bases from V and 5 bases from J, with 5 bases between. CDR3 length equals 11 residues. CDR1 MDHEN and CDR2 SYDVKM come from the germline V gene. DNA for the CDR3: TGTGCCAGCAGAACAGACAATGAGCAGTTCTTC. Translated: CASRTDNEQFF.

The rearrangement uses TRBV12-3 or TRBV12-4 and TRBJ2-2, with D hard to call. There are 13 residues in the CDR3. V gave up 8 bases and J gave up 5 bases, with 12 bases separating them. The chain's CDR3 is CASGMKGTGELFF. DNA of the CDR3: TGTGCCAGCGGCATGAAAGGGACCGGGGAGCTGTTTTTT.

The J gene is TRBJ2-1, the V gene TRBV29-1; 8 nucleotides agree with TRBD1. V was clipped by 5 bases and J by 4 bases; unmatched bases: 7. The germline V gene has CDR1 SQVTM and CDR2 ANQGSEA. CDR3 length equals 14 residues. The CDR3 DNA reads TGCAGCGTTAGGGACAGGTCAATTTACAATGAGCAGTTCTTC. Translating it yields CSVRDRSIYNEQFF.

A word on this clone: Other DNA sequences in this specimen translate into the identical CDR3. The rearrangement joins TRBV9 to TRBJ1-4; 7 positions match TRBD1. This CDR3 has 14 amino acids. Germline CDR1 reads SGDLS; CDR2 reads YYNGEE. With 0 bases clipped from V and 8 bases from J, the junction kept 4 bases outside the gene matches. The CDR3: CASSVGQGNEKLFF. The DNA for the CDR3 is TGTGCCAGCAGCGTAGGACAGGGAAACGAAAAACTGTTTTTT.

The J gene is TRBJ1-5, the V gene TRBV19, with D hard to call. The V gene's germline CDR1 is LNHDA and CDR2 SQIVND (reference sequence). The CDR3 extends over 15 amino acids. Trimming left V 3 bases short and J 6 bases short, with 15 bases between. CDR3 loop: CASSIGYRVAQPQHF. The DNA for the CDR3 is TGTGCCAGTAGTATCGGTTACCGGGTGGCTCAGCCCCAGCATTTT.

This clone was observed a handful of times. The chain links TRBV6-4 to TRBJ2-3; D is perhaps TRBD1 (6 bases). Germline-derived CDR1 and CDR2 are MRHNA and SNTAGT. Trimming removed 5 bases at V and 5 bases at J, with 11 bases between. The CDR3 totals 13 residues. CDR3 coding DNA: TGTGCCAGCAGTCCCCGGGACATAGATACGCAGTATTTT. The encoded protein is CASSPRDIDTQYF.

This sequence joins TRBV24-1 and TRBJ2-7; D possibly uses TRBD1 or TRBD2 (6 bases each). Germline assignment: CDR1 KGHDR and CDR2 SFDVKD. This CDR3 has 14 amino acids. V was trimmed by 5 bases and J by 6 bases, leaving 16 bases between them. In nucleotides, the CDR3 is TGTGCCACCAGTGCTACGGGGGCTCCCTTCGAGCAGTACTTC. This encodes CATSATGAPFEQYF.

This chain links TRBV28 with TRBJ2-1, with 11 bases that match TRBD1. V shed 7 bases and J 4 bases; nucleotides not matched to a gene: 9. The CDR3 totals 16 residues. Germline-derived CDR1 and CDR2 are MDHEN and SYDVKM. DNA of the CDR3: TGTGCCAGCACCACAGGGGGGACAGGGGGGTACAATGAGCAGTTCTTC. This encodes CASTTGGTGGYNEQFF.

J is TRBJ2-7 and V is TRBV5-1; no firm D call. Germline V gives CDR1 SGHRS, CDR2 YFSETQ. The CDR3 spans 14 residues. V was pared by 0 bases and J by 3 bases, with 10 bases between. The CDR3 is CASSLEGSYYEQYF. Written as DNA, the CDR3 is TGCGCCAGCAGCTTGGAAGGTAGCTACTACGAGCAGTACTTC. Full variable domain (missing parts from reference TRBV5-1 and TRBJ2-7): KAGVTQTPRYLIKTRGQQVTLSCSPISGHRSVSWYQQTPGQGLQFLFEYFSETQRNKGNFPGRFSGRQFSNSRSEMNVSTLELGDSALYLCASSLEGSYYEQYFGPGTRLTVT.

This chain links TRBV18 with TRBJ1-1; D call uncertain. The CDR3 has 13 residues. The V gene lost 1 base and the J gene lost 4 bases, with 7 bases spanning the gap. Germline V gives CDR1 KGHSH, CDR2 LQKENI. The chain's CDR3 is CASSPLFRTEAFF. DNA for the CDR3: TGTGCCAGCTCACCACTCTTCCGCACTGAAGCTTTCTTT.

CDR3 coding DNA: TGTGCCAGCAGTCCCCAGAATGAGCAGTTCTTC. This gives the protein CASSPQNEQFF. The chain links TRBV2 to TRBJ2-1; D uncertain. CDR3 length: 11 amino acids. V was clipped by 5 bases and J by 7 bases, with 6 bases between them. CDR1 is SNHLY, CDR2 FYNNEI, per germline.

The rearrangement links TRBV3-1 (or the pseudogene TRBV3-2) to TRBJ2-2, with TRBD2 matching over 8 bases. CDR1 is LGHDT, CDR2 YNNKEL, per germline (reference sequence). V shed 11 bases and J 5 bases; nucleotides not matched to a gene: 16. The CDR3 spans 16 residues. In DNA, the CDR3 is TGTGCCCGCCGCCCCCGGGGGGGGGTGGGGACCGGGGAGCTGTTTTTT. It encodes CARRPRGGVGTGELFF.

This chain joins TRBV7-9 and TRBJ2-7; 7 nucleotides agree with TRBD1. CDR1 is SEHNR and CDR2 is FQNEAQ in the germline V gene (reference sequence). After removal of 5 bases from V and 0 bases from J, the junction contained 4 bases not matched to a gene. This CDR3 comprises 14 residues. The CDR3 bases are TGTGCCAGCAGCAGACAGGGAAGCTCCTACGAGCAGTACTTC. Its translation is CASSRQGSSYEQYF.

The V gene is TRBV27, the J gene TRBJ2-7; possibly TRBD2 for D (7 bases). Germline CDR1 and CDR2: MNHEY and SMNVEV (reference sequence). The CDR3 extends over 15 amino acids. V was cut by 5 bases and J by 2 bases, with 16 bases left in between. The CDR3 loop reads CASSLLWGGPYEQYF. The DNA for the CDR3 is TGTGCCAGCAGTCTCCTTTGGGGGGGGCCCTACGAGCAGTACTTC.

This chain connects TRBV6-5 to TRBJ2-1; D tentatively reads TRBD1 or TRBD2 (6 bases each). Deletions cut 4 bases from V and 4 bases from J, with 14 bases between. The CDR3 sequence is 15 residues long. The germline V gene encodes CDR1 MNHEY and CDR2 SVGAGI. The CDR3 sequence is CASSFSWGAYNEQFF. Here the CDR3 DNA reads TGTGCCAGCAGTTTCTCGTGGGGGGCGTACAATGAGCAGTTCTTC.

This chain links TRBV19 with TRBJ2-2, with D possibly being TRBD2 (6 bases). Trimming shortened V by 10 bases and J by 1 base, and 19 bases separated the two germline ends. Germline CDR1 and CDR2: LNHDA and SQIVND (reference sequence). There are 16 residues in the CDR3. The CDR3, as DNA: TGTGCCACCAGATCAGGAGGGATCTTGAACACCGGGGAGCTGTTTTTT. Encoded protein: CATRSGGILNTGELFF.

The gene calls are TRBV18 and TRBJ1-5; 9 nucleotides match TRBD1. Germline loops: CDR1 KGHSH, CDR2 LQKENI. The CDR3 runs to 14 residues. The junction had 0 bases not matched to a gene; V was cut back by 1 base and J by 5 bases. The CDR3 loop reads CASSPRQGDQPQHF. Here the CDR3 DNA reads TGTGCCAGCTCACCACGACAGGGGGATCAGCCCCAGCATTTT.

The V gene is TRBV6-2 or TRBV6-3, the J gene TRBJ1-2; D gene ambiguous. V was pared by 5 bases and J by 5 bases, with 12 bases between. Germline V gene sequence: CDR1 MNHEY, CDR2 SVGEGT. The CDR3 sequence is 13 residues long. The CDR3 DNA reads TGTGCCAGCAGTCCCGGACGGATTTATGGCTACACCTTC. Translation: CASSPGRIYGYTF.

The rearrangement uses TRBV19 and TRBJ1-1; D is undetermined. The CDR3 length is 14 residues. V was pared by 1 base and J by 1 base, with 7 bases between. CDR1 and CDR2 (germline): LNHDA, SQIVND (reference sequence). The DNA for the CDR3 is TGTGCCAGTAGTATAGGACGACCGAACACTGAAGCTTTCTTT. It is translated as CASSIGRPNTEAFF.

The chain combines TRBV6-6 with TRBJ1-2; possible D gene TRBD1, 6 bases. Germline lookup yields CDR1 MNHNY and CDR2 SVGAGI (reference sequence). V shed 8 bases and J shed 4 bases, with 14 bases lying between them. The CDR3 is 13 residues long. CDR3 DNA: TGTGCCAGCGGGACAAGAGTGGGCTATGGCTACACCTTC. Translation: CASGTRVGYGYTF.

CDR3 sequence (DNA): TGTGCCAGCTCAAAAGGACTTTATAATTCACCCCTCCACTTT. It yields the protein CASSKGLYNSPLHF. The chain couples TRBV6-6 to TRBJ1-6; D ambiguous. The germline gives CDR1 MNHNY, CDR2 SVGAGI (reference sequence). The V gene lost 8 bases and the J gene lost 4 bases, with 12 bases spanning the gap. The CDR3 is 14 residues long.

This chain joins TRBV3-1 (or the pseudogene TRBV3-2) and TRBJ2-2; D is unclear. CDR1 is LGHDT, CDR2 YNNKEL, per germline (reference sequence). Trimming took off 7 bases at V and 5 bases at J, with 38 bases between the two ends. The CDR3 loop spans 22 amino acids. The CDR3 reads CASTLLLEQANPISKRTGELFF. CDR3 DNA sequence: TGTGCCAGCACCTTACTTCTAGAGCAAGCCAACCCTATAAGTAAGAGGACCGGGGAGCTGTTTTTT.

The chain employs TRBV12-3 or TRBV12-4 and TRBJ1-6; D gene unclear. The length of the CDR3 is 13 residues. With 7 bases removed from V and 3 bases from J, the gap between germline ends came to 7 bases. The CDR3, as DNA: TGTGCCAGCACCCGGGACTATAATTCACCCCTCCACTTT. Encoded protein: CASTRDYNSPLHF.

The rearrangement joins TRBV6-6 to TRBJ2-7; a weak D match, TRBD1 (6 bases). The length of the CDR3 is 16 residues. V lost 0 bases, J lost 3 bases, and 15 bases lay in between. Looked up from germline, CDR1 is MNHNY and CDR2 is SVGAGI (reference sequence). CDR3 bases: TGTGCCAGCAGTTACTCCGAGGGGTCAGGGGACTACGAGCAGTACTTC. Translating gives CASSYSEGSGDYEQYF.

The CDR3 spells CASSRGAENNYGYTF. The DNA of the CDR3 is TGTGCCAGCAGCAGGGGGGCGGAGAATAACTATGGCTACACCTTC. J is TRBJ1-2 and V is TRBV9; maybe TRBD1 (6 bases). Trimming took off 4 bases at V and 1 base at J, with 14 bases between the two ends. CDR1 is SGDLS and CDR2 is YYNGEE in the germline V gene. This CDR3 spans 15 amino acids. Together with reference TRBV9 and TRBJ1-2, the CDR3 gives the full variable domain: DSGVTQTPKHLITATGQRVTLRCSPRSGDLSVYWYQQSLDQGLQFLIQYYNGEERAKGNILERFSAQQFPDLHSELNLSSLELGDSALYFCASSRGAENNYGYTFGSGTRLTVV.